This section outlines one T cell receptor (beta chain) sequence together with its context. Its antigen is unknown. The treatment: roughly 19 received Ad26.COV2.S at low or high dose, single or two shots; several received placebo; per-sample allocation not given. All samples were drawn on day 63, counting from the first vaccine or placebo injection. These data are taken from a study of Ad26.COV2.S vaccination and SARS-CoV-2 variants. Study outcomes and limitations: TCR breadth and depth analyses may have underestimated total T cell responses.

The CDR3 has 16 amino acids. Profiling relied on immunoSEQ multiplex PCR, and the TCRdb table lists in-frame clones only, not all of them. The sample has roughly 380,000 clones; roughly 90% are singletons. The rearrangement uses TRBV21-1 and TRBJ1-3; the table assigns TRBD1, which was not confirmed against the DNA. TRBV21-1 is described as a pseudogene. This specimen consisted of peripheral blood, obtained in a trial of Ad26.COV2.S vaccine versus placebo. The clonotype comes from a person between 18 and 59 years old who received the Ad26.COV2.S COVID-19 vaccine or a placebo. CDR3 protein: CASSDRQGCSGNTIYF. The CDR3 DNA reads as TGTGCCAGCAGCGATAGACAGGGCTGCTCTGGAAACACCATATATTTT.